The present TCR beta chain was sequenced within a study of monozygotic twins with inflammatory bowel disease. For each CDR3 protein, TCRdb gives one entry from its re-call of the 5' RACE reads, without DNA. In total, the table holds approximately 150,000 distinct CDR3 sequences. Phlebotomy per donor yielded a single 2.5 ml blood sample. Concerning this clonotype: Its antigen is unidentified.

General study results and limits: Inverse Simpson values showed less TCRbeta diversity in IBD patients than in their healthy co-twins. Different subtypes (of T cells) could not be told apart from one another. Especially with disease activity, IBD patients had fewer clonotypes in common with others than healthy twins did.

Looked up from germline, CDR1 is SGHDN and CDR2 is FVKESK. CDR3 length: 14 amino acids. The sequence was collected from a human donor with ulcerative colitis or Crohn's disease, or a healthy co-twin of an affected twin (not recorded which). The chain recombines TRBV14 with TRBJ2-7. The source material was blood. The CDR3 loop reads CASSQEVSFHEQYF.